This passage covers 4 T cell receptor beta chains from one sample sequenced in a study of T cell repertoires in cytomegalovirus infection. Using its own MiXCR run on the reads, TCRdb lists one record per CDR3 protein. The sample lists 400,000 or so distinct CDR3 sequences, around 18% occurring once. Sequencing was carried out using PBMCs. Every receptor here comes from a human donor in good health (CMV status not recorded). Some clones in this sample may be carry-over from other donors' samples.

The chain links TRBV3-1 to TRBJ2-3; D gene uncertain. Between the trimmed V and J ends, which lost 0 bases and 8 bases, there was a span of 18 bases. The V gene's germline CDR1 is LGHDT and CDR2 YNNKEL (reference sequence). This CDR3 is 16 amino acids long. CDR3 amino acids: CASSQEFNSTEITQYF. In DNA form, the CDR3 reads TGTGCCAGCAGCCAAGAATTCAACAGTACGGAGATTACGCAGTATTTT.

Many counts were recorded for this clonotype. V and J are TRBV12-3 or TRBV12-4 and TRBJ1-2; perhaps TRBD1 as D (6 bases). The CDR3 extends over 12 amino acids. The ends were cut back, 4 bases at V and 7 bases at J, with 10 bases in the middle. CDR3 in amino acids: CASSWTETGYTF. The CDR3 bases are TGTGCCAGCAGTTGGACAGAGACTGGCTACACCTTC.

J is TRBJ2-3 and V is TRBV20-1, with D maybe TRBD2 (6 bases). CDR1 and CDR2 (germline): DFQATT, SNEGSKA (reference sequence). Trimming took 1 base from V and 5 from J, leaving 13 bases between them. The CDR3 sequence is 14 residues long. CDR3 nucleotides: TGCAGTGCTAGAGGAAGAGGGAGGCTAGATACGCAGTATTTT. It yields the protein CSARGRGRLDTQYF.

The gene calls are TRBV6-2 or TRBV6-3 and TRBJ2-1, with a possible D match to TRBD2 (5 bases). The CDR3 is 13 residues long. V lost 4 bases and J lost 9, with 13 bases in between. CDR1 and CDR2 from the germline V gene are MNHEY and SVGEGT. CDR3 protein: CASSFGLASEQFF. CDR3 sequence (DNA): TGTGCCAGCAGTTTCGGGCTAGCTAGTGAGCAGTTCTTC.